This T cell receptor beta chain appears in the sequencing data of a study of cytomegalovirus exposure and HLA in healthy donors. The CDR3 contains 15 residues. V lost 3 bases and J lost 4; bases outside the gene matches: 6. CDR1 is KGHSH, CDR2 LQKENI, per germline. General observations from the study: More than 15,000 TCR beta sequences were associated with HLA alleles at 0.05 false discovery rate in a later analysis. Certain indistinguishable V segments, among them TRBV6-2 and TRBV6-3, were excluded. In a later analysis, TCR beta V- and J-gene trimming showed a link to a missense DCLRE1C variant. Most sequenced TCRs were rare (though some public TCRs occurred in many donors).

The study ran its PCR with 60 Vbeta and 13 Jbeta primers. Generated by immunoSEQ multiplex PCR, the TCRdb table keeps only in-frame clones and is missing some. The sample includes roughly 150,000 clones, 70% to 80% seen only once; the top ten take roughly 1%. In regard to this clone: Its antigen remains unknown.

This TCR was sampled from a woman in her forties in good health and CMV-seronegative. The sequenced material came from PBMCs. This chain connects TRBV18 to TRBJ1-5; 7 bases line up with TRBD1. The CDR3 DNA follows: TGTGCCAGCTCACCCGGGGGACAGTTAAATCAGCCCCAGCATTTT. Its translation is CASSPGGQLNQPQHF.